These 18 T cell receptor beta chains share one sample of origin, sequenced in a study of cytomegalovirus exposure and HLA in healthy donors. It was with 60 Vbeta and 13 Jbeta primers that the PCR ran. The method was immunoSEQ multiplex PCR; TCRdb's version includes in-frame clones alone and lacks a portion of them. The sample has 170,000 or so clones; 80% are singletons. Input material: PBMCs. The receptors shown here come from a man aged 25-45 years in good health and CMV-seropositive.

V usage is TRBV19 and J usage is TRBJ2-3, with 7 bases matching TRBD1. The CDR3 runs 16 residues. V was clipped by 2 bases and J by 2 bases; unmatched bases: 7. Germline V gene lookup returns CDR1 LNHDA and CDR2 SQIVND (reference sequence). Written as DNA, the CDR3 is TGTGCCAGTAGTATACTTAACAGGGGAACCACAGATACGCAGTATTTT. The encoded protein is CASSILNRGTTDTQYF.

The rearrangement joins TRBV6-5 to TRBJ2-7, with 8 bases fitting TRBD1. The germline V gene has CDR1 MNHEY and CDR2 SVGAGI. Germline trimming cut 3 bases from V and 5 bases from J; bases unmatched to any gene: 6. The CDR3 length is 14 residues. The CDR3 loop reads CASSYRTGRDEQYF. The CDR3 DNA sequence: TGTGCCAGCAGTTATAGGACAGGGAGAGACGAGCAGTACTTC.

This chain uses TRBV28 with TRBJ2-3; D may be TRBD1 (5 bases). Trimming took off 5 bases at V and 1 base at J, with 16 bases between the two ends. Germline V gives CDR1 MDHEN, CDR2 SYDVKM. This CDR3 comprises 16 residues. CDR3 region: CASSPHGWGGTDTQYF. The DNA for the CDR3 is TGTGCCAGCAGTCCCCATGGGTGGGGCGGCACAGATACGCAGTATTTT.

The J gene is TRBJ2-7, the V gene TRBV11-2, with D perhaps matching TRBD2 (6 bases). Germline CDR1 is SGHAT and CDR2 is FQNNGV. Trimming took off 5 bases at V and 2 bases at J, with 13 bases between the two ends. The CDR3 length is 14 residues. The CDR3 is CASSLRTGAYEQYF. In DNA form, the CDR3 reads TGTGCCAGCAGCCTACGGACGGGGGCCTACGAGCAGTACTTC.

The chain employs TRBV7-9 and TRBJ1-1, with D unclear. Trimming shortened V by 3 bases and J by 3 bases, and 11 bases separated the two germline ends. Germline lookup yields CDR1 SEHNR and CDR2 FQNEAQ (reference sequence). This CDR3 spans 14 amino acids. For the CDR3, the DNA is TGTGCCAGCAGCTTCCCCGAGGAGTACACTGAAGCTTTCTTT. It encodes CASSFPEEYTEAFF.

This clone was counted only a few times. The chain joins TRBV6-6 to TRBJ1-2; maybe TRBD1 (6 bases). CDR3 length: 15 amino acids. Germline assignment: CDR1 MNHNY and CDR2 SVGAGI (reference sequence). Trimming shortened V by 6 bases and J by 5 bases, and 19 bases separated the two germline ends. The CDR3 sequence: CASRRLAGVDYGYTF. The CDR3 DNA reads TGTGCCAGCAGACGCCTGGCAGGGGTTGATTATGGCTACACCTTC.

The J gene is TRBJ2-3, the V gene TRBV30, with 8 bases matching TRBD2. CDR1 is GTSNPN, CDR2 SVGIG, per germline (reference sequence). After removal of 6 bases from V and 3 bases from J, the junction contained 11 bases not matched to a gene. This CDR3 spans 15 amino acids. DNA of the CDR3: TGTGCCTGCTCGCCTGGGACTAGAGAGACAGATACGCAGTATTTT. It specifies CACSPGTRETDTQYF.

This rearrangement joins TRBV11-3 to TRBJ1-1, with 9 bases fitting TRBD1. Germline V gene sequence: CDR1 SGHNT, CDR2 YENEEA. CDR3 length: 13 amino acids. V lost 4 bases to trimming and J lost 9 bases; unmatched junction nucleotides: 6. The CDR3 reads CASSSRDRVKAFF. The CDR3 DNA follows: TGTGCCAGCAGCTCCCGGGACAGGGTTAAAGCTTTCTTT.

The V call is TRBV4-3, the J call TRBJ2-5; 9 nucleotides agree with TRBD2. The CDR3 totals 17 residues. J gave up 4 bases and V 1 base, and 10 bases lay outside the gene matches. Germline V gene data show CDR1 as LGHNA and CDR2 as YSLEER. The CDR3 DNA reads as TGCGCCAGCAGCCAAGTCGGGGCGGGGGGGCCAAGAGAGACCCAGTACTTC. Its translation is CASSQVGAGGPRETQYF.

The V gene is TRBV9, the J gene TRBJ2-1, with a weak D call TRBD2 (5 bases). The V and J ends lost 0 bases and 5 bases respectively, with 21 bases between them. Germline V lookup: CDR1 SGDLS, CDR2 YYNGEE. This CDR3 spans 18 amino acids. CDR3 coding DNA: TGTGCCAGCAGCGTAGGTAGCGCCCGGGCAACTATTGACAATGAGCAGTTCTTC. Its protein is CASSVGSARATIDNEQFF.

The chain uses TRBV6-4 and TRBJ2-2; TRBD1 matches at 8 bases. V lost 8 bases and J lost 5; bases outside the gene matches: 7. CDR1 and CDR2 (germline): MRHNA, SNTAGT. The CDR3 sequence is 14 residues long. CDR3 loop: CASSAGQGTGELFF. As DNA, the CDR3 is TGTGCCAGCTCTGCTGGACAGGGTACCGGGGAGCTGTTTTTT.

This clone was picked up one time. The CDR3 is CASSEASGTPQETQYF. DNA for the CDR3: TGTGCCAGCAGTGAAGCCTCAGGAACTCCACAAGAGACCCAGTACTTC. J is TRBJ2-5 and V is TRBV2; unclear D gene. The CDR3 length is 16 residues. V lost 0 bases and J lost 2, with 13 bases in between. Per germline, CDR1 SNHLY and CDR2 FYNNEI.

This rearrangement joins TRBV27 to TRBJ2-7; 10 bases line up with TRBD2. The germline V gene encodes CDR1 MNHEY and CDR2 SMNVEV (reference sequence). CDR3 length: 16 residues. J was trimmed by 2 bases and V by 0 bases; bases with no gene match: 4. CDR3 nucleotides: TGTGCCAGCAGTTTATCGATCAGCGGGAGGGCCTACGAGCAGTACTTC. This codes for CASSLSISGRAYEQYF.

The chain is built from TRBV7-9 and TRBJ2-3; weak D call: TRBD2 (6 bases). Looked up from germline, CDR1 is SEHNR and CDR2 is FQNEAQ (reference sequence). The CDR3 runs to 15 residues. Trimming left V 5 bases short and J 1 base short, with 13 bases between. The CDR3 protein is CASSRRAGGTDTQYF. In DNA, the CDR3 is TGTGCCAGCAGCCGCCGAGCGGGCGGCACAGATACGCAGTATTTT.

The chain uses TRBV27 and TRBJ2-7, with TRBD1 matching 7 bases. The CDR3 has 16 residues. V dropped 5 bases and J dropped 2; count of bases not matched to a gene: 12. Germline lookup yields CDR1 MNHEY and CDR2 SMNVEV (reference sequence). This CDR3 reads CASSPRQGATPYEQYF. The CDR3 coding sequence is TGTGCCAGCAGTCCAAGACAGGGCGCGACCCCCTACGAGCAGTACTTC.

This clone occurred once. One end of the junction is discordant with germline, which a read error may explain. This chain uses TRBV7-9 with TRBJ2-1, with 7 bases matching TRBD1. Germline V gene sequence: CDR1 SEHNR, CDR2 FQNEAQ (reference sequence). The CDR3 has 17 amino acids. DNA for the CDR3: TGTTCCAGCAGAAACCGGGACAGCCCATCCATATCCAATGAGCAGTTCTTC. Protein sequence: CSSRNRDSPSISNEQFF.

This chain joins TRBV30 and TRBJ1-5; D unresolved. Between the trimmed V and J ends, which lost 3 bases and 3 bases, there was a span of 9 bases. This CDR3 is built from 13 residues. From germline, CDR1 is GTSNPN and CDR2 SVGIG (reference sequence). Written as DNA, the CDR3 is TGTGCCTGGAGGGACTCCCTCAATCAGCCCCAGCATTTT. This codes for CAWRDSLNQPQHF.

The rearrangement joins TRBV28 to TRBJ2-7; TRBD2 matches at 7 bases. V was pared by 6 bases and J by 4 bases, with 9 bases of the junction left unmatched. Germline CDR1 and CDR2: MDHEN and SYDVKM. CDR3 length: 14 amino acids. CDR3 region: CASRGGRERYEQYF. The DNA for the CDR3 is TGTGCCAGCAGAGGTGGGCGGGAGAGATACGAGCAGTACTTC. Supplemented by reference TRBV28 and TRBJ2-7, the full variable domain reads DVKVTQSSRYLVKRTGEKVFLECVQDMDHENMFWYRQDPGLGLRLIYFSYDVKMKEKGDIPEGYSVSREKKERFSLILESASTNQTSMYLCASRGGRERYEQYFGPGTRLTVT.